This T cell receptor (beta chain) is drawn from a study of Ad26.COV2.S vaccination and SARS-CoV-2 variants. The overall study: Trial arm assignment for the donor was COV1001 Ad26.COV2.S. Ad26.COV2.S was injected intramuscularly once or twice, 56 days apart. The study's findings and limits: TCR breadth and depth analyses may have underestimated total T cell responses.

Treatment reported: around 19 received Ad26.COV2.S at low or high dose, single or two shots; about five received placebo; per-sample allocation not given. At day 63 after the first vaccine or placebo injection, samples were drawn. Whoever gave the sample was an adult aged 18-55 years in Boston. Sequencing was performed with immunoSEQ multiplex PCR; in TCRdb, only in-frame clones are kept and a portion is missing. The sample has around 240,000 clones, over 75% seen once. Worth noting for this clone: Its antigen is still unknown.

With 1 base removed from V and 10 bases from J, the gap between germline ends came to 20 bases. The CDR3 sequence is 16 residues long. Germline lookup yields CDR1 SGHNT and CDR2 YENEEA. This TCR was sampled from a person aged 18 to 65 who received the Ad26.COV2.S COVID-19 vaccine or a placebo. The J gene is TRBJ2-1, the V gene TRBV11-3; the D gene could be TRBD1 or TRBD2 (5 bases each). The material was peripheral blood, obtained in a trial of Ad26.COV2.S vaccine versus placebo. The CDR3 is CASSLGTTVGVTEQFF. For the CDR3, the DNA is TGTGCCAGCAGCTTAGGGACGACAGTCGGGGTCACGGAGCAGTTCTTC.